This entry lists 25 T cell receptor beta chains sequenced from one sample in a study of T cells in Graves' hyperthyroidism and ophthalmopathy. RNA transcripts gave rise to amplified TCR beta CDR3 regions. When the TCR CDR3 underwent first-round RT-PCR, the HTBI primer set was used. TCRdb re-called the multiplex PCR reads with MiXCR, one entry per CDR3 protein. The sample yields around 240,000 distinct CDR3 sequences, 15% to 20% seen once. The sequenced sample was blood. The receptors shown here come from a woman younger than 30 with Graves' ophthalmopathy.

This clonotype was counted ten times or more. This chain joins TRBV11-2 and TRBJ2-2; 7 positions agree with TRBD1. From germline, CDR1 is SGHAT and CDR2 FQNNGV. With 3 bases clipped from V and 1 base from J, the junction kept 5 bases outside the gene matches. This CDR3 spans 16 amino acids. CDR3: CASSLDRIRNTGELFF. Written as DNA, the CDR3 is TGTGCCAGCAGCTTGGACAGGATAAGGAACACCGGGGAGCTGTTTTTT.

This clonotype appeared a few times. J is TRBJ2-7 and V is TRBV6-1, with D possibly called TRBD1 or TRBD2 (7 bases each). CDR3 size: 14 residues. Looked up from germline, CDR1 is MNHNS and CDR2 is SASEGT. Trimming took 7 bases from V and 3 from J, leaving 16 bases between them. CDR3 DNA: TGTGCCAGCATTTTCAGCGGGACAGTCTACGAGCAGTACTTC. Its translation: CASIFSGTVYEQYF.

This clonotype was picked up many times. V usage is TRBV12-3 or TRBV12-4 and J usage is TRBJ2-5; maybe TRBD2 (5 bases). V dropped 3 bases and J dropped 4 bases, with 12 bases sitting between them. This CDR3 has 14 residues. DNA for the CDR3: TGTGCCAGCAGTTTGCTAGCTTGGGCAGAGACCCAGTACTTC. This sequence encodes CASSLLAWAETQYF.

This clonotype has at least ten counts. V is TRBV25-1 and J is TRBJ2-5, with D possibly matching TRBD2 (5 bases). V was shortened by 5 bases and J by 1 base, with 8 bases between the two germline ends. CDR1 is MGHDK and CDR2 is SYGVNS in the germline V gene. CDR3 length equals 13 residues. CDR3 nucleotides: TGTGCCAGCAGTCCGACTATCCAAGAGACCCAGTACTTC. Translation: CASSPTIQETQYF.

This clonotype was seen many times. CDR3: CARGVPSCYEQYF. The CDR3 DNA sequence: TGTGCCAGGGGGGTCCCCTCTTGCTACGAGCAGTACTTC. The V gene is TRBV6-2 or TRBV6-3, the J gene TRBJ2-7; D might be TRBD1 or TRBD2, each matching 5 bases. CDR1 is MNHEY and CDR2 is SVGEGT in the germline V gene. The CDR3 runs 13 residues. V lost 9 bases, J lost 3 bases, and 15 bases lay in between.

The table lists this clonotype with a few counts. The chain recombines TRBV12-3 or TRBV12-4 with TRBJ2-1, with D uncertain. This CDR3 comprises 11 residues. V lost 3 bases and J 10 bases, leaving 7 bases between the germline ends. In DNA, the CDR3 is TGTGCCAGCAGTTTTTCTGCGGAGCAGTTCTTC. Its protein is CASSFSAEQFF.

In its sample, this clonotype was seen many times. The chain joins TRBV28 to TRBJ1-2; 8 bases align to TRBD1. CDR1 is MDHEN and CDR2 is SYDVKM in the germline V gene. V shed 5 bases, J shed 6 bases, and the junction held 5 bases outside the gene matches. The CDR3 sequence is 13 residues long. The CDR3 DNA is TGTGCCAGCAGTGGACAGGGAACGAATGGCTACACCTTC. Translating it yields CASSGQGTNGYTF.

The chain links TRBV5-1 to TRBJ2-6; TRBD1 might be the D (8 bases). V was trimmed by 5 bases and J by 2 bases, leaving 17 bases between them. Germline values: CDR1 SGHRS, CDR2 YFSETQ. The CDR3 extends over 17 amino acids. CDR3 sequence reads: CASRGQGGVTGANVLTF. CDR3 sequence (DNA): TGCGCCAGCAGAGGACAGGGAGGGGTCACTGGGGCCAACGTCCTGACTTTC.

This clonotype appeared many times. The V call is TRBV19, the J call TRBJ1-1; 9 bases match TRBD1. Germline-derived CDR1 and CDR2 are LNHDA and SQIVND (reference sequence). Germline trimming cut 6 bases from V and 5 bases from J; bases unmatched to any gene: 10. This CDR3 is 15 amino acids long. The CDR3 spells CASSDIQGALTEAFF. CDR3 DNA sequence: TGTGCCAGTAGCGATATACAGGGGGCGCTGACTGAAGCTTTCTTT.

This clonotype occurred many times. The V and J genes are TRBV30 and TRBJ1-1; the D gene is possibly TRBD1 (5 bases). V lost 3 bases and J 3 bases, leaving 14 bases between the germline ends. In germline, CDR1 is GTSNPN, CDR2 SVGIG (reference sequence). The CDR3 is made up of 14 amino acids. In DNA, the CDR3 is TGTGCCTGGAGAGAAAAGGGGACGTACACTGAAGCTTTCTTT. The encoded protein is CAWREKGTYTEAFF.

This clonotype was counted at least ten times. V is TRBV18 and J is TRBJ1-5; D is uncertain. Trimming left V 1 base short and J 1 base short, with 11 bases between. Germline assignment: CDR1 KGHSH and CDR2 LQKENI. The CDR3 has 16 residues. The CDR3 sequence: CASSPRNSISNQPQHF. CDR3 nucleotides: TGTGCCAGCTCACCACGAAACAGTATCAGCAATCAGCCCCAGCATTTT.

This clonotype has ten or more counts. The J gene is TRBJ1-1, the V gene TRBV18, with 9 bases fitting TRBD1. The junction had 3 bases not matched to a gene; V was cut back by 3 bases and J by 10 bases. This CDR3 is 12 amino acids long. In germline, CDR1 is KGHSH, CDR2 LQKENI. CDR3 sequence reads: CASSPKGQGAFF. In DNA form, the CDR3 reads TGTGCCAGCTCACCGAAGGGACAGGGAGCTTTCTTT.

This clonotype was observed many times. The CDR3 spells CASSLDAGNTEAFF. The CDR3 DNA sequence: TGTGCCAGCAGCTTAGACGCGGGGAACACTGAAGCTTTCTTT. The chain uses TRBV7-6 and TRBJ1-1; D uncertain. Germline V gene lookup returns CDR1 SGHVS and CDR2 FNYEAQ. V lost 1 base to trimming and J lost 1 base, with 7 bases between them. The CDR3 contains 14 residues.

The chain employs TRBV11-3 and TRBJ2-2; D might be TRBD1 (6 bases). V dropped 5 bases and J dropped 0 bases, with 19 bases sitting between them. Germline CDR1 is SGHNT and CDR2 is YENEEA. CDR3 length: 18 residues. CDR3 sequence: CASSLSIWGHPNTGELFF. CDR3 nucleotides: TGTGCCAGCAGCCTTAGTATCTGGGGACATCCGAACACCGGGGAGCTGTTTTTT.

This clonotype was seen repeatedly, ten times or more. The rearrangement joins TRBV5-1 to TRBJ2-1; TRBD2 matches 8 bases. CDR1 is SGHRS, CDR2 YFSETQ, per germline. V shed 1 base and J 8 bases; nucleotides not matched to a gene: 11. CDR3 length: 16 amino acids. CDR3 sequence (DNA): TGCGCCAGCAGCTTGAAACGGGGACTAGGGATCGATGAGCAGTTCTTC. Its protein is CASSLKRGLGIDEQFF.

CDR3 loop: CASSLGLAGVAGELFF. The CDR3 coding sequence is TGTGCCAGCAGTCTGGGACTAGCGGGAGTGGCCGGGGAGCTGTTTTTT. The chain carries TRBV28 and TRBJ2-2; 14 bases are shared with TRBD2. From germline, CDR1 is MDHEN and CDR2 SYDVKM. The V and J ends lost 5 bases and 6 bases, in that order; junction bases with no gene match: 5. The CDR3 runs to 16 residues.

This clonotype was picked up many times. CDR3: CASSFVASAGNTIYF. Written as DNA, the CDR3 is TGTGCCAGCAGTTTCGTCGCGTCAGCTGGAAACACCATATATTTT. V usage is TRBV12-3 or TRBV12-4 and J usage is TRBJ1-3; D remains unclear. Trimming cost V 3 bases and J 2 bases, with 11 bases left between them. CDR3 length: 15 residues.

This clonotype was seen repeatedly, ten times or more. This chain connects TRBV12-3 or TRBV12-4 to TRBJ2-5; no reliable D call. V gave up 5 bases and J gave up 3 bases, with 13 bases separating them. The CDR3 length is 14 residues. The DNA of the CDR3 is TGTGCCAGCAGTCCACAGTTACCCGAAGAGACCCAGTACTTC. This gives the protein CASSPQLPEETQYF.

This clonotype was found many times. The V gene is TRBV3-1, the J gene TRBJ2-1; no firm D call. In germline, CDR1 is LGHDT, CDR2 YNNKEL (reference sequence). The CDR3 has 13 amino acids. V dropped 0 bases and J dropped 4 bases, with 4 bases sitting between them. CDR3 residues: CASSQDRYNEQFF. In DNA, the CDR3 is TGTGCCAGCAGCCAAGACAGGTACAATGAGCAGTTCTTC.

This clonotype was recorded at least ten times. The chain combines TRBV6-1 with TRBJ2-1; maybe TRBD2 (6 bases). CDR1 and CDR2 (germline): MNHNS, SASEGT. Trimming pared 5 bases from V and 10 bases from J, leaving 15 bases between. This CDR3 has 13 amino acids. CDR3 loop: CASSPLGRNEQFF. As DNA, the CDR3 is TGTGCCAGCAGTCCCCTAGGGAGGAACGAGCAGTTCTTC.

This clonotype was recorded many times. V is TRBV4-2 and J is TRBJ1-5; perhaps TRBD1 as D (5 bases). Germline lookup yields CDR1 LGHNA and CDR2 YNFKEQ. Trimming removed 0 bases at V and 6 bases at J, with 12 bases between. CDR3 size: 15 residues. The CDR3 region is CASSQDPQGGQPQHF. DNA of the CDR3: TGTGCCAGCAGCCAAGATCCCCAGGGCGGTCAGCCCCAGCATTTT.

This clonotype has ten or more counts. This sequence joins TRBV27 and TRBJ2-3; 15 bases agree with TRBD2. CDR3 size: 18 residues. With 2 bases clipped from V and 6 bases from J, the junction kept 9 bases outside the gene matches. The germline V gene has CDR1 MNHEY and CDR2 SMNVEV (reference sequence). In nucleotides, the CDR3 is TGTGCCAGCAGTTTAATCCTGGGACTAGCGGGGGGTGGGGATACGCAGTATTTT. This encodes CASSLILGLAGGGDTQYF.

In its sample, this clonotype was seen many times. The chain carries TRBV27 and TRBJ2-1, with TRBD2 identical over 10 bases. The junction had 5 bases not matched to a gene; V was cut back by 7 bases and J by 5 bases. This CDR3 region has 14 residues. Germline-derived CDR1 and CDR2 are MNHEY and SMNVEV (reference sequence). The CDR3 bases are TGTGCCAGCATGTTGCTAGCGGGAGACAATGAGCAGTTCTTC. It codes for CASMLLAGDNEQFF.

This clonotype was detected ten times or more. The rearrangement joins TRBV28 to TRBJ2-1; the match to TRBD1 covers 8 bases. J gave up 6 bases and V 5 bases, and 15 bases lay outside the gene matches. This CDR3 has 17 amino acids. CDR1 and CDR2 (germline): MDHEN, SYDVKM. The CDR3 loop reads CASSPSINRGRRNEQFF. CDR3 sequence (DNA): TGTGCCAGCAGTCCCTCAATTAACAGGGGGAGGCGCAATGAGCAGTTCTTC.

This clonotype was detected ten times or more. The chain links TRBV3-1 to TRBJ2-5; D may be TRBD2 (6 bases). The V and J ends lost 4 bases and 1 base respectively, with 10 bases between them. Germline assignment: CDR1 LGHDT and CDR2 YNNKEL (reference sequence). The CDR3 is 14 amino acids. CDR3: CASSLLAVQETQYF. For the CDR3, the DNA is TGTGCCAGCAGCCTCTTAGCGGTCCAAGAGACCCAGTACTTC.